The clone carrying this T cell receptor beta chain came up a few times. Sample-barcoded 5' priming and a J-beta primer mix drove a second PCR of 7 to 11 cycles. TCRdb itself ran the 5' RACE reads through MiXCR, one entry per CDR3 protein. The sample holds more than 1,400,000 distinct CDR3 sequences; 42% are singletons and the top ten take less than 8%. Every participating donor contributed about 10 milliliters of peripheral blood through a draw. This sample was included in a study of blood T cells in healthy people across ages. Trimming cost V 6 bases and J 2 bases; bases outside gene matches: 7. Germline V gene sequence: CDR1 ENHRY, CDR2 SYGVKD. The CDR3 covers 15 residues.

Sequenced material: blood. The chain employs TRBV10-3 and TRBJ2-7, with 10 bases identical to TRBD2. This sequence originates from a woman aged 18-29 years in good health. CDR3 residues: CAISALAGRTYEQYF. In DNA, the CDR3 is TGTGCCATCAGCGCACTAGCGGGGAGGACCTACGAGCAGTACTTC.